This T cell receptor (beta chain) comes out of a study of T-cell reconstitution after alpha-beta-depleted transplantation in children. In germline, CDR1 is SNHLY, CDR2 FYNNEI. The V end was cut by 3 bases, the J end by 7 bases, with 4 bases between. This CDR3 is built from 11 residues. Unique molecular identifiers featured in how the TCRbeta library was prepared. TCRdb itself ran the PCR reads through MiXCR, one entry per CDR3 protein. The data show some 280,000 distinct CDR3 sequences, almost 10% seen once. Sample: PBMCs from the stem cell graft donor, taken from the stem cell graft. The origin of this receptor is a human donor who donated a stem cell graft to a child with SCID. The chain links TRBV2 to TRBJ2-1; D uncertain. The CDR3 DNA is TGTGCCAGCAGTGAGGTTAATGAGCAGTTCTTC. This translates into CASSEVNEQFF.